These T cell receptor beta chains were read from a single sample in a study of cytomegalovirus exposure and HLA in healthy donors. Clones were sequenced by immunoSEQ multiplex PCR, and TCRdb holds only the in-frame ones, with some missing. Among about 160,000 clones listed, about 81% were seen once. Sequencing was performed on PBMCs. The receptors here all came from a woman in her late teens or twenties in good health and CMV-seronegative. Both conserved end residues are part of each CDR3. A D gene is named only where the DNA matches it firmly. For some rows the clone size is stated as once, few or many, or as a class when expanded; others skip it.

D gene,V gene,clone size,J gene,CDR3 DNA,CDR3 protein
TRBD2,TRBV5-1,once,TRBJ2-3,TGCGCCAGCAGCTTCGGGACTAAAAATCCTAGCACAGATACGCAGTATTTT,CASSFGTKNPSTDTQYF
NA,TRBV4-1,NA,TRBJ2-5,TGCGCCAGCAGCCAAGGACTAGACCAAGAGACCCAGTACTTC,CASSQGLDQETQYF
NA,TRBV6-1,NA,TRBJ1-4,TGTGCCAGCGGATCGACAGGTAGTAATGAAAAACTGTTTTTT,CASGSTGSNEKLFF
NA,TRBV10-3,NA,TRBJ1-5,TGTGCCATCAGTGAGCGTGGCGGGGCCGATCAGCCCCAGCATTTT,CAISERGGADQPQHF
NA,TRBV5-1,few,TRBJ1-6,TGCGCCAGCAAGAACCGGGATAATTCACCCCTCCACTTT,CASKNRDNSPLHF
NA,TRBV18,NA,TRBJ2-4,TGTGCCAGCTCACCAAACAGGAGGGACATTCAGTACTTC,CASSPNRRDIQYF
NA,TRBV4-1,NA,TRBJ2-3,TGCGCCAGCAGCCAAGGTTTCGCGGGGACCACAGATACGCAGTATTTT,CASSQGFAGTTDTQYF
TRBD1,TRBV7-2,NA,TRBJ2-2,TGTGCCAGCAGTCCCTATTATCCGGGACAGGCCACCGGGGAGCTGTTTTTT,CASSPYYPGQATGELFF
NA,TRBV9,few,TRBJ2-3,TGTGCCAGCAGCTCAACGACTCGGGAGCTCACAGATACGCAGTATTTT,CASSSTTRELTDTQYF
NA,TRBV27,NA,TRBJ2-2,TGTGCCAGCACCACGACATGGGCGAACACCGGGGAGCTGTTTTTT,CASTTTWANTGELFF
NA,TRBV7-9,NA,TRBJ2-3,TGTGCCAGCAGCTTGCCTTTGGGTCCAGGGGATACGCAGTATTTT,CASSLPLGPGDTQYF
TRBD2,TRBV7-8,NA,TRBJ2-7,TGTGCCAGCGGGATAGGACTAGCGGGCCACTACGAGCAGTACTTC,CASGIGLAGHYEQYF
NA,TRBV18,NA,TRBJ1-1,TGTGCCAGCTCACCATCGCAAGGGGTAATAGTAGACACTGAAGCTTTCTTT,CASSPSQGVIVDTEAFF
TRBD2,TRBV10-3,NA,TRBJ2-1,TGTGCCATCAGTGTGGCTAGCGGTGACAATGAGCAGTTCTTC,CAISVASGDNEQFF
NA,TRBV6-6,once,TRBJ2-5,TGTGCCAGCAGTTATCCCAGCGGCGGGGAGACCCAGTACTTC,CASSYPSGGETQYF
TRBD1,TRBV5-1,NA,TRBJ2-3,TGCGCCAGCAGTCCGGACAGGGCCATCACAGATACGCAGTATTTT,CASSPDRAITDTQYF
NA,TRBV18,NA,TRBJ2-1,TGTGCCAGCTCGTCTAGCTCCTACAATGAGCAGTTCTTC,CASSSSSYNEQFF
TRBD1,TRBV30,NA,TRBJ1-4,TGTGCCTGGAGGAACAGGGGGCTCTTTAATGAAAAACTGTTTTTT,CAWRNRGLFNEKLFF